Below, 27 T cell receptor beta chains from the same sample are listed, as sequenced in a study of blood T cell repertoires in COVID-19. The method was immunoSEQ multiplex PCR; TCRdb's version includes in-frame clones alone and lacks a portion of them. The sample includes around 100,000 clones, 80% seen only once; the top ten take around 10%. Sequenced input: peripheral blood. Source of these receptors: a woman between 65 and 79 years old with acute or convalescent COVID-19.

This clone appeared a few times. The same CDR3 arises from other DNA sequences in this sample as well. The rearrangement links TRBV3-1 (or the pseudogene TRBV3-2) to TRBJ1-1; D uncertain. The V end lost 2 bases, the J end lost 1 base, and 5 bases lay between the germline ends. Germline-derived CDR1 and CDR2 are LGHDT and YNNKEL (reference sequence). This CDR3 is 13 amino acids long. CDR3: CASSQNRNTEAFF. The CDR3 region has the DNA TGTGCCAGCAGCCAAAATCGGAACACTGAAGCTTTCTTT.

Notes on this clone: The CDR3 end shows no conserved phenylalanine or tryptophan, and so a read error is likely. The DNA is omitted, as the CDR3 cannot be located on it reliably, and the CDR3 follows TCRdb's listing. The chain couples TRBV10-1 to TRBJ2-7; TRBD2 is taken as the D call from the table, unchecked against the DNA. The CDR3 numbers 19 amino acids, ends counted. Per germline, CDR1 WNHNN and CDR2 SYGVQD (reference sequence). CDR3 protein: CASIVGLPASPTSSTSGRL.

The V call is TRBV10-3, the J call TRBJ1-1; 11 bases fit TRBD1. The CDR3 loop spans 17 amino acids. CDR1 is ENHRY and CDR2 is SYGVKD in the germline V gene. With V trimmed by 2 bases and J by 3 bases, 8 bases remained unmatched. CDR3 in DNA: TGTGCCATCAGTGAGCCACCTAAGGGACAGGGGGACACTGAAGCTTTCTTT. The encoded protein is CAISEPPKGQGDTEAFF.

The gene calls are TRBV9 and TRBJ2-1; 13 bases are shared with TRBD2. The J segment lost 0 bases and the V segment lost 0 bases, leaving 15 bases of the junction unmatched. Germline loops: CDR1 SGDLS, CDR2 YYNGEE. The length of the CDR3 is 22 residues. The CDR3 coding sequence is TGTGCCAGCAGCGTAGCTGCTTGGACTAGCGGGGGACCTCAACTCTCCTACAATGAGCAGTTCTTC. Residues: CASSVAAWTSGGPQLSYNEQFF.

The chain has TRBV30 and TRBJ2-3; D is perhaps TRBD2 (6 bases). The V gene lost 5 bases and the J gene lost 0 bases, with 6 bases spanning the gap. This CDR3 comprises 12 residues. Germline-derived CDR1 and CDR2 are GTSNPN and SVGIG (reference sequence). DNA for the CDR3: TGTGCCTGGGGGACTAGCACAGATACGCAGTATTTT. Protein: CAWGTSTDTQYF.

The CDR3 DNA follows: TGTGCCATCAACCGGGTGGAGGGGGCTCACTATGGCTACACCTTC. Amino acid sequence: CAINRVEGAHYGYTF. The chain combines TRBV10-3 with TRBJ1-2; 7 nucleotides line up with TRBD1. CDR1 and CDR2 from the germline V gene are ENHRY and SYGVKD. The junction had 11 bases not matched to a gene; V was cut back by 7 bases and J by 3 bases. The CDR3 has 15 residues.

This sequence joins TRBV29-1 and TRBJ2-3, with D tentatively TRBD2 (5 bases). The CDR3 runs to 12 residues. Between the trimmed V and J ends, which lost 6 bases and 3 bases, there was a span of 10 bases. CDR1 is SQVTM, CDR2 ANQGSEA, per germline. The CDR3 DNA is TGCAGCGTCCTGACGGGGACAGATACGCAGTATTTT. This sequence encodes CSVLTGTDTQYF.

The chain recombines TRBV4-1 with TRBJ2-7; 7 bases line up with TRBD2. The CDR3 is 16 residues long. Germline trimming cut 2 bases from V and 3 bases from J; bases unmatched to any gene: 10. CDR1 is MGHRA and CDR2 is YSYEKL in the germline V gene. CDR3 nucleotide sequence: TGCGCCAGCAGCCAACCCCCGACTAGCCGGAACTACGAGCAGTACTTC. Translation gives CASSQPPTSRNYEQYF.

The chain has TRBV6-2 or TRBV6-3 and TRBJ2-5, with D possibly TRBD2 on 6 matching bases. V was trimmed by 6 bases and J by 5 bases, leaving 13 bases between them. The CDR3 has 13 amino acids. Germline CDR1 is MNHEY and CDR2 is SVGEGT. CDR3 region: CASSRPEGETQYF. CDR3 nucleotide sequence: TGTGCCAGCAGCCGCCCGGAGGGCGAGACCCAGTACTTC.

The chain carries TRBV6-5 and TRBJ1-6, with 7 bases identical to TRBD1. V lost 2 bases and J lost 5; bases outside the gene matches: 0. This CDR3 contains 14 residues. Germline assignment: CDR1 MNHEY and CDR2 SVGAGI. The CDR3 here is CASSYGTDNSPLHF. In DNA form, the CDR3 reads TGTGCCAGCAGTTACGGGACAGATAATTCACCCCTCCACTTT.

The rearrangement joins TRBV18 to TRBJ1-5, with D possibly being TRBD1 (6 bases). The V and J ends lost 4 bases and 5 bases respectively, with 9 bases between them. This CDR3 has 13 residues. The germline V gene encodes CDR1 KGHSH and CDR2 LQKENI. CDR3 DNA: TGTGCCAGCTCACTGGGGGCCGATCAGCCCCAGCATTTT. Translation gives CASSLGADQPQHF. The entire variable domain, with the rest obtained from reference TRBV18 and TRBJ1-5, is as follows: NAGVMQNPRHLVRRRGQEARLRCSPMKGHSHVYWYRQLPEEGLKFMVYLQKENIIDESGMPKERFSAEFPKEGPSILRIQQVVRGDSAAYFCASSLGADQPQHFGDGTRLSIL.

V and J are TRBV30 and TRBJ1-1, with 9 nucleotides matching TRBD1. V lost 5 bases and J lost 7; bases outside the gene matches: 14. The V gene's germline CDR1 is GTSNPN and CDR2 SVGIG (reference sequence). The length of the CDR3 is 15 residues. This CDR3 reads CAWDIVRTGEFEAFF. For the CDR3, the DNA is TGTGCCTGGGACATCGTGAGGACAGGGGAGTTTGAAGCTTTCTTT.

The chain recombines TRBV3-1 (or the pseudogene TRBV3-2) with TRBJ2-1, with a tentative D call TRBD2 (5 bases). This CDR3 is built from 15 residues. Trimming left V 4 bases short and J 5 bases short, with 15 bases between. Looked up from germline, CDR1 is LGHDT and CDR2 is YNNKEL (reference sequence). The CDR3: CASSLTSRANNEQFF. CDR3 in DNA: TGTGCCAGCAGCCTCACTAGTCGGGCAAACAATGAGCAGTTCTTC.

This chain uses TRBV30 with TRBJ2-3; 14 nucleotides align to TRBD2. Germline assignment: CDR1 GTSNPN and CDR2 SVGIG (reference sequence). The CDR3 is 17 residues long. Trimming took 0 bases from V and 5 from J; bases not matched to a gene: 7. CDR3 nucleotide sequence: TGTGCCTGGAGTGTACGACTAGCGGGGGGGCTTGGAGATACGCAGTATTTT. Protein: CAWSVRLAGGLGDTQYF. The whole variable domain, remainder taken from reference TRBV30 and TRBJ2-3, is SQTIHQWPATLVQPVGSPLSLECTVEGTSNPNLYWYRQAAGRGLQLLFYSVGIGQISSEVPQNLSASRPQDRQFILSSKKLLLSDSGFYLCAWSVRLAGGLGDTQYFGPGTRLTVL.

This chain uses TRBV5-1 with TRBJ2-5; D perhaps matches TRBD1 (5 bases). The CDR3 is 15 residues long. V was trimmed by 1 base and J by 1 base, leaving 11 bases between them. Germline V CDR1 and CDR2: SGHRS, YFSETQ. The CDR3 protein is CASSLFGATQETQYF. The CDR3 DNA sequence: TGCGCCAGCAGCTTGTTTGGGGCAACCCAAGAGACCCAGTACTTC.

CDR3 region: CASSLGVERGYTF. The CDR3, as DNA: TGTGCCAGCAGCTTAGGAGTGGAGCGTGGCTACACCTTC. This chain links TRBV11-2 with TRBJ1-2; D uncertain. The CDR3 is 13 amino acids. Germline CDR1 SGHAT, CDR2 FQNNGV. Trimming stripped 1 base from V and 7 bases from J, with 10 bases between.

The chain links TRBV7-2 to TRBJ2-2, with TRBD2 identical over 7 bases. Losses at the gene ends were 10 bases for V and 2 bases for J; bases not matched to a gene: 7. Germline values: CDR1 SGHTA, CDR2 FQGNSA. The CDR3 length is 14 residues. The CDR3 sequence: CAIQSGANTGELFF. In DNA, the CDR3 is TGTGCCATCCAGAGCGGGGCCAACACCGGGGAGCTGTTTTTT.

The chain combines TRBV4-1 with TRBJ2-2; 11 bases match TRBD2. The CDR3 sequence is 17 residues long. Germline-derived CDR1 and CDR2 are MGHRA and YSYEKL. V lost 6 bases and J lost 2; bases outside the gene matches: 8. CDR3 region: CASRRGLAGDNTGELFF. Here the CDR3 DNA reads TGCGCCAGCAGAAGAGGACTAGCGGGTGATAACACCGGGGAGCTGTTTTTT.

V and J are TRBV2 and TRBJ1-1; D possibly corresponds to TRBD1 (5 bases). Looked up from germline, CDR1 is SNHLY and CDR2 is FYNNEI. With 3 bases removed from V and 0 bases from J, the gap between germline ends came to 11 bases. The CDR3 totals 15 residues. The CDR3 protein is CASSDRARMNTEAFF. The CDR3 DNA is TGTGCCAGCAGTGACAGGGCGAGAATGAACACTGAAGCTTTCTTT.

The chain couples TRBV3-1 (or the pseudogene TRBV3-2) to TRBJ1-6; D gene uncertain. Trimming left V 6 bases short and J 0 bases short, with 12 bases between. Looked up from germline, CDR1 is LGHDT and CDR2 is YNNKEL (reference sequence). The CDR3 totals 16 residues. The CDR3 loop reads CASRAARSSYNSPLHF. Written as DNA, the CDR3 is TGTGCCAGCAGGGCTGCTAGGAGCTCCTATAATTCACCCCTCCACTTT.

CDR3 sequence (DNA): TGTGCCAGTAGCCTGACAGGGAACTATGGCTACACCTTC. Amino acid sequence: CASSLTGNYGYTF. V is TRBV19 and J is TRBJ1-2, with 7 bases lining up with TRBD1. This CDR3 has 13 residues. Per the germline V gene, CDR1 is LNHDA and CDR2 is SQIVND (reference sequence). V lost 6 bases to trimming and J lost 2 bases; unmatched junction nucleotides: 3.

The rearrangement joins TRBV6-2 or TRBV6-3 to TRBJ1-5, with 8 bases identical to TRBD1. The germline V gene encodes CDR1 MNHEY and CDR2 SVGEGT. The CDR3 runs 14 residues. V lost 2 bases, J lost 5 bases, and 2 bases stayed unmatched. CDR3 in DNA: TGTGCCAGCAGTTACCAGGGGGCGGATCAGCCCCAGCATTTT. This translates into CASSYQGADQPQHF.

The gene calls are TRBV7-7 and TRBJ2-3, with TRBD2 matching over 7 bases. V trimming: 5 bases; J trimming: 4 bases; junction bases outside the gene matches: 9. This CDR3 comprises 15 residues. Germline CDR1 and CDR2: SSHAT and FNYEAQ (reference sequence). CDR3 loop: CASSPIGGGPDTQYF. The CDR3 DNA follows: TGTGCCAGCAGCCCCATTGGGGGGGGTCCAGATACGCAGTATTTT.

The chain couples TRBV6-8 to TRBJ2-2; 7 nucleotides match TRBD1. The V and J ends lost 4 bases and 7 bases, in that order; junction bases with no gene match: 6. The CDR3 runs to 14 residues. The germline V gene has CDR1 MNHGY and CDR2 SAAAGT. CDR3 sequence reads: CASSSTQGDGELFF. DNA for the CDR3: TGTGCCAGCAGTTCAACTCAGGGGGACGGGGAGCTGTTTTTT.

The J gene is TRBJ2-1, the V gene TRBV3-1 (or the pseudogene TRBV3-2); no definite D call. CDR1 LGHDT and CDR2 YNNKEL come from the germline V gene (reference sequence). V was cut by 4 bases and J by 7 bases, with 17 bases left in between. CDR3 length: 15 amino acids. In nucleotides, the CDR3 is TGTGCCAGCAGCCCCAGATTTAGCAGAGATAATGAGCAGTTCTTC. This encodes CASSPRFSRDNEQFF.

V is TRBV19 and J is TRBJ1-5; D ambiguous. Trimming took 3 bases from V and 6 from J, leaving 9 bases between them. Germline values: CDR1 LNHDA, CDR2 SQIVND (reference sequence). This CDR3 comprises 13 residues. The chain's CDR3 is CASSMNQRQPQHF. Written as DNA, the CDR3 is TGTGCCAGTAGTATGAACCAGCGTCAGCCCCAGCATTTT.

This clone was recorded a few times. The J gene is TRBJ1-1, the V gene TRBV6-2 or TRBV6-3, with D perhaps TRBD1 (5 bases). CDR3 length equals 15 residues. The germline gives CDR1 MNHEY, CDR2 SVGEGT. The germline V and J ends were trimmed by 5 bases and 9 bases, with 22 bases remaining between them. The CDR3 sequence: CASSPVGHLEGKAFF. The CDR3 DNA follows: TGTGCCAGCAGTCCCGTCGGACACCTGGAGGGAAAAGCTTTCTTT.